This T cell receptor beta chain appears in the sequencing data of a study of CD8 T cells in Susac syndrome. RNA, at about 0.45 to 1 ug, was reverse transcribed with random hexamers. TCRdb analysed the immunoSEQ multiplex PCR reads with MiXCR anew, one entry per CDR3 protein. The sample contains 350,000 to 550,000 distinct CDR3 sequences, 85% of which appear only once. Trimming cost V 1 base and J 6 bases, with 10 bases left between them. Germline CDR1 reads MGHRA; CDR2 reads YSYEKL. The CDR3 has 13 amino acids. The V gene is TRBV4-1, the J gene TRBJ2-7, with a possible D match to TRBD2 (6 bases). The receptor comes from a human donor with multiple sclerosis. Sequenced sample: CD8+ T cells from PBMCs. CDR3 coding DNA: TGCGCCAGCAGCCAAGCGTTGGGGGGCGAGCAGTACTTC. Encoded protein: CASSQALGGEQYF.